These T cell receptor beta chains were read from a single sample in a study of Graves' ophthalmopathy and Graves' hyperthyroidism. TCRdb independently ran MiXCR on the multiplex PCR reads; one entry per CDR3 protein. Found here are around 1,200,000 distinct CDR3 sequences, about 38% of them singletons; the top ten hold roughly 11%. The material sequenced was peripheral blood or thyroid tissue (not recorded which). All receptors come from an adult man with Graves' hyperthyroidism. CDR3s include the opening cysteine and the closing phenylalanine or tryptophan.

J gene: TRBJ2-2; V gene: TRBV30; CDR3 protein: CAWSPETGELFF
J gene: TRBJ1-3; V gene: TRBV4-1; CDR3 protein: CASSQAFIGGSIGTIYF
J gene: TRBJ2-5; V gene: TRBV4-3; CDR3 protein: CASSQVASGGGETQYF
J gene: TRBJ2-7; V gene: TRBV7-8; CDR3 protein: CASSQDAGAYEQYF
J gene: TRBJ1-1; V gene: TRBV29-1; CDR3 protein: CSVFTKNTEAFF
J gene: TRBJ1-2; V gene: TRBV7-9; CDR3 protein: CASSLAPREAGYTF
J gene: TRBJ1-1; V gene: TRBV12-3/TRBV12-4; CDR3 protein: CASSPQPGTSYEAFF
J gene: TRBJ2-7; V gene: TRBV6-5; CDR3 protein: CASSYIPRPSYEQYF
J gene: TRBJ2-7; V gene: TRBV6-6; CDR3 protein: CASSRQFLWNEQYF
J gene: TRBJ1-6; V gene: TRBV20-1; CDR3 protein: CSAPGQVYNSPLHF
J gene: TRBJ2-7; V gene: TRBV7-9; CDR3 protein: CASSRVGQGAYEQYF
J gene: TRBJ1-6; V gene: TRBV7-2; CDR3 protein: CASSQSTGFGNSPLHF
J gene: TRBJ1-5; V gene: TRBV20-1; CDR3 protein: CSATYTGQGFNQPQHF
J gene: TRBJ2-7; V gene: TRBV2; CDR3 protein: CAETKTATYEQYF
J gene: TRBJ1-1; V gene: TRBV19; CDR3 protein: CASRSGVAEAFF
J gene: TRBJ2-7; V gene: TRBV29-1; CDR3 protein: CSVGQGAEQYF
J gene: TRBJ1-5; V gene: TRBV15; CDR3 protein: CATSQDRVQPQHF
J gene: TRBJ2-7; V gene: TRBV7-2; CDR3 protein: CASSFPDLRAAYEQYF
J gene: TRBJ1-2; V gene: TRBV29-1; CDR3 protein: CSVVGHTNNYGYTF
J gene: TRBJ1-1; V gene: TRBV11-2; CDR3 protein: CASSPDAVGFTEAFF
J gene: TRBJ1-5; V gene: TRBV19; CDR3 protein: CASPPPGQGINQPQHF
J gene: TRBJ1-2; V gene: TRBV20-1; CDR3 protein: CRGGDENLVYGYTF
J gene: TRBJ1-5; V gene: TRBV4-3; CDR3 protein: CASSPNTGQPQHF
J gene: TRBJ1-1; V gene: TRBV12-3/TRBV12-4; CDR3 protein: CASSSLGSTGTEAFF
J gene: TRBJ1-4; V gene: TRBV10-3; CDR3 protein: CAIKRGADNEKLFF
J gene: TRBJ1-4; V gene: TRBV7-2; CDR3 protein: CASSPLGRGRANEKLFF
J gene: TRBJ1-1; V gene: TRBV6-4; CDR3 protein: CASRKTATEAFF
J gene: TRBJ2-2; V gene: TRBV7-2; CDR3 protein: CASSRGDPRAAGELFF
J gene: TRBJ2-2; V gene: TRBV29-1; CDR3 protein: CSVAGTSGTGELFF
J gene: TRBJ1-2; V gene: TRBV29-1; CDR3 protein: CSVEAAEYGYTF
J gene: TRBJ1-1; V gene: TRBV11-2; CDR3 protein: CASSSRDRGPFNTEAFF
J gene: TRBJ2-7; V gene: TRBV20-1; CDR3 protein: CSASGLQENEQYF
J gene: TRBJ1-2; V gene: TRBV4-1; CDR3 protein: CASSQVTPIGTNYGYTF
J gene: TRBJ2-7; V gene: TRBV11-2; CDR3 protein: CASSLNRSPNEQYF
J gene: TRBJ1-5; V gene: TRBV15; CDR3 protein: CATSSLGSRIIGNQPQHF
J gene: TRBJ2-5; V gene: TRBV12-3/TRBV12-4; CDR3 protein: CASQTSGRQQETQYF
J gene: TRBJ2-7; V gene: TRBV3-2; CDR3 protein: CASSQDLLAGLGYEQYF
J gene: TRBJ1-2; V gene: TRBV28; CDR3 protein: CASSGGGRGYTF
J gene: TRBJ2-5; V gene: TRBV20-1; CDR3 protein: CSARRGSGGETQYF
J gene: TRBJ2-5; V gene: TRBV11-2; CDR3 protein: CASSVGYQGRGGETQYF
J gene: TRBJ1-4; V gene: TRBV4-3; CDR3 protein: CASSQDEREMFF
J gene: TRBJ1-4; V gene: TRBV2; CDR3 protein: CATRPGGWEKLFF
J gene: TRBJ2-7; V gene: TRBV4-1; CDR3 protein: CASSQDMSSYEQYF
J gene: TRBJ2-5; V gene: TRBV20-1; CDR3 protein: CSASGTPQETQYF
J gene: TRBJ2-7; V gene: TRBV25-1; CDR3 protein: CASSELNRVYYEQYF
J gene: TRBJ1-5; V gene: TRBV27; CDR3 protein: CASSLLGRGPQHF
J gene: TRBJ2-7; V gene: TRBV6-2/TRBV6-3; CDR3 protein: CASEGTVYEQYF
J gene: TRBJ1-1; V gene: TRBV19; CDR3 protein: CASSMGVSTEAFF
J gene: TRBJ2-5; V gene: TRBV12-3/TRBV12-4; CDR3 protein: CASSIGGGLGETQYF
J gene: TRBJ1-6; V gene: TRBV3-1; CDR3 protein: CASSQGMTGLGSPLHF
J gene: TRBJ1-1; V gene: TRBV18; CDR3 protein: CASSSSRDRFEAFF
J gene: TRBJ2-7; V gene: TRBV9; CDR3 protein: CASSRDRVVNEQYF
J gene: TRBJ2-2; V gene: TRBV7-2; CDR3 protein: CASTRGTGELFF
J gene: TRBJ2-7; V gene: TRBV7-9; CDR3 protein: CASSPRGQGVSYEQYF